Detailed here is one TCR beta chain. TCRdb called the 5' RACE reads again in MiXCR, with one record for every CDR3 protein. The sample includes some 100,000 distinct CDR3 sequences, 15% to 20% of them seen just once. The source of the sample is a study of T cells of healthy individuals. J gave up 6 bases and V 8 bases, and 6 bases lay outside the gene matches. This CDR3 contains 13 residues. Germline CDR1 is MDHEN and CDR2 is SYDVKM. This clonotype was obtained from a human donor in good health. V usage is TRBV28 and J usage is TRBJ2-3, with 9 positions matching TRBD1. The CDR3 sequence: CASRDREGDTQYF. The CDR3 DNA is TGTGCCAGCCGGGACAGGGAAGGGGATACGCAGTATTTT.